The subject of this entry is one T cell receptor beta chain. The sample belongs to a study of blood T cell repertoires in COVID-19. CDR1 is LNHDA and CDR2 is SQIVND in the germline V gene (reference sequence). V was pared by 1 base and J by 8 bases, with 8 bases of the junction left unmatched. This CDR3 has 16 residues. TCRdb keeps only in-frame clones here, not all; method: immunoSEQ multiplex PCR. The sample has 170,000 or so clones; about 86% are singletons. The source of this sequence is a woman in her sixties or seventies with COVID-19, enrolled during active disease. The material sequenced was peripheral blood. The chain has TRBV19 and TRBJ2-1; TRBD2 matches 10 bases. The CDR3 is CASSIAAGGPSDEQFF. The CDR3 DNA sequence: TGTGCCAGTAGTATAGCAGCGGGAGGGCCCTCGGATGAGCAGTTCTTC.